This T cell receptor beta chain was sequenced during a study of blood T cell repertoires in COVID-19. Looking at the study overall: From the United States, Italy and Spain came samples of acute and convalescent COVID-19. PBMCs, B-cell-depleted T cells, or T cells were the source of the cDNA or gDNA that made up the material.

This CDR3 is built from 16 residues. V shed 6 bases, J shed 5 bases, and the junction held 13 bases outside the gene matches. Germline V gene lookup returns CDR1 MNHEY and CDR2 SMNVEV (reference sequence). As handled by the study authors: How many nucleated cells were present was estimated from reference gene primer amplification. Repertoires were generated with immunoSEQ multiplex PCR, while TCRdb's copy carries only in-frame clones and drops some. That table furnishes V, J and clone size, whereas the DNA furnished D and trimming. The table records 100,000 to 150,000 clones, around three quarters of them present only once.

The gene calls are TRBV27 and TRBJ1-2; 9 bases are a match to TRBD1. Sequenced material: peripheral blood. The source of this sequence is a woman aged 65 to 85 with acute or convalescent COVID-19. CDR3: CASRPWDRVEGYGYTF. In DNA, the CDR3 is TGTGCCAGCAGACCCTGGGACAGGGTGGAGGGATATGGCTACACCTTC.